Included here is one T cell receptor beta chain sequence, with context. Its matching antigen is unknown. The data belong to a study of blood T cells in healthy people across ages. With a J-beta primer mix and a sample-barcoded 5' primer, a second PCR ran about 6 to 11 cycles. TCRdb processed the 5' RACE reads anew with MiXCR; each CDR3 protein has one entry. Of around 650,000 distinct CDR3 sequences in the sample, roughly two fifths were seen once. CDR3 size: 15 residues. CDR1 and CDR2 from the germline V gene are SNHLY and FYNNEI. The germline V and J ends were trimmed by 1 base and 5 bases, with 15 bases remaining between them. Study-level findings and limits: Unsorted PBMC material precluded a definitive naive versus antigen-experienced comparison.

Sequenced input: blood. The chain uses TRBV2 and TRBJ2-7; possible D gene TRBD1, 6 bases. This TCR was recovered from a man aged 80 or over in good health. CDR3 coding DNA: TGTGCCAGCAGTGAAGACAGGGTAACGGTGCACGAGCAGTACTTC. Amino acid sequence: CASSEDRVTVHEQYF.